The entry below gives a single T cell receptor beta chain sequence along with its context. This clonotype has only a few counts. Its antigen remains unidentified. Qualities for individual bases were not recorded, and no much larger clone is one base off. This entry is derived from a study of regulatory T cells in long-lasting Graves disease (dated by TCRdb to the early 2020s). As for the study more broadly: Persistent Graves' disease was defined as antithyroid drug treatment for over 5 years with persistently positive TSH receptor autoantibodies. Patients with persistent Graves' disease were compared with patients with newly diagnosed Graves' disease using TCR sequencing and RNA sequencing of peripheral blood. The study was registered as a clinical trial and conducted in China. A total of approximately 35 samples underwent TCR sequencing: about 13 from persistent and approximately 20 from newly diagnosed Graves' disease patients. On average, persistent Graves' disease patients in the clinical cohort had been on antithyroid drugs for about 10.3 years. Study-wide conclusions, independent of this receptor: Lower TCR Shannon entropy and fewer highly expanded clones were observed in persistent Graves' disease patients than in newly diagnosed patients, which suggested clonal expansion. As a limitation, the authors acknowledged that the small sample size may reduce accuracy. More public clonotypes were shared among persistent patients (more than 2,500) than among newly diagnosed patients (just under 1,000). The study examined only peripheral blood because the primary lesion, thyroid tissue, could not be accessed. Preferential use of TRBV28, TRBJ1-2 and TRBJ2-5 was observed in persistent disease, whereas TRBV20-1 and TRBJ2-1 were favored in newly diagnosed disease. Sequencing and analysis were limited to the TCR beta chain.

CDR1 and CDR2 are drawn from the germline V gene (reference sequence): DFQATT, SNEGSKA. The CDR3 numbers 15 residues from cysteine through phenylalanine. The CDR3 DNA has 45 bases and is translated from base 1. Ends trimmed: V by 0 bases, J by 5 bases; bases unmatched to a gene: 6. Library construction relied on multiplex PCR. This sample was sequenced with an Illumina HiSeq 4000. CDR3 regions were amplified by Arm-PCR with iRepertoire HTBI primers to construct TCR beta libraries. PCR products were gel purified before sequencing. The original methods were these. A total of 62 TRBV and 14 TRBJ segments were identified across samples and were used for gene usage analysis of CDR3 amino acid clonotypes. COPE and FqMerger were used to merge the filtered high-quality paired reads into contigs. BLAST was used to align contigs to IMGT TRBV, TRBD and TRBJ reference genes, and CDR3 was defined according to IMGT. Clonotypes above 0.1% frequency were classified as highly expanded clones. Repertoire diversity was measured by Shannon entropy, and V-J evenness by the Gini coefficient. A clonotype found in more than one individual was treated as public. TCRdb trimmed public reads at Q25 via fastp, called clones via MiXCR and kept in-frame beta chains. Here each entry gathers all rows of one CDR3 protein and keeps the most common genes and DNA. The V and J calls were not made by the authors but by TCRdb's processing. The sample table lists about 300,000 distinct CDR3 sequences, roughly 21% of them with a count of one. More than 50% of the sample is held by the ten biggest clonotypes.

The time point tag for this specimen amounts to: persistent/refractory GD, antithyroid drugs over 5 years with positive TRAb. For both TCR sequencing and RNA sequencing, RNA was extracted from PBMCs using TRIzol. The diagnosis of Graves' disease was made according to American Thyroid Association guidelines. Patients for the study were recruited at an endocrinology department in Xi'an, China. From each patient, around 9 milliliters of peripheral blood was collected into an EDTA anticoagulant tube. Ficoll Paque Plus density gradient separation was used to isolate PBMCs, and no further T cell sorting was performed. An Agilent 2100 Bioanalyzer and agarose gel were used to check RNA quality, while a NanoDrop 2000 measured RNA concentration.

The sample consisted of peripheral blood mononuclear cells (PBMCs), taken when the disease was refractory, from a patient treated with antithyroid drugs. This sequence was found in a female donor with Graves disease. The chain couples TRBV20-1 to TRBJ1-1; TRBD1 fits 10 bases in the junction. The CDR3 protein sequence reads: CSARDPWGQGTEAFF. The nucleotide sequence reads TGCAGTGCTAGAGATCCTTGGGGACAGGGGACTGAAGCTTTCTTT.